These 7 T cell receptor beta chains originate from one sample sequenced in a study of response to subunit inactivated influenza vaccine. In TCRdb, the RT-PCR reads were re-called with MiXCR into one record per CDR3 protein. The profile shows about 650,000 distinct CDR3 sequences, around 13% of them singletons. The input for sequencing was PBMCs from blood, taken 14 days before vaccination. These receptor sequences come from a man in his fifties or sixties who received an inactivated influenza vaccine.

This clonotype was counted a few times. The V call is TRBV3-1, the J call TRBJ2-1; D is unclear. The CDR3 runs 14 residues. Germline values: CDR1 LGHDT, CDR2 YNNKEL (reference sequence). Trimming stripped 0 bases from V and 4 bases from J, with 7 bases between. The chain's CDR3 is CASSQEVLYNEQFF. For the CDR3, the DNA is TGTGCCAGCAGCCAAGAAGTGCTGTACAATGAGCAGTTCTTC.

This clonotype has only a few counts. V gene TRBV7-2 combines with J gene TRBJ2-1, with TRBD2 matching over 8 bases. This CDR3 has 11 residues. The junction had 5 bases not matched to a gene; V was cut back by 5 bases and J by 14 bases. Germline V gene lookup returns CDR1 SGHTA and CDR2 FQGNSA. The CDR3: CASSRGTRKFF. The CDR3 nucleotides are TGTGCCAGCAGCCGCGGGACTAGGAAGTTCTTC.

The V call is TRBV29-1, the J call TRBJ2-7; TRBD1 aligns across 7 bases. With 6 bases clipped from V and 1 base from J, the junction kept 6 bases outside the gene matches. The CDR3 is 13 amino acids. CDR1 SQVTM and CDR2 ANQGSEA come from the germline V gene. CDR3: CSVKDRPSYEQYF. The CDR3 nucleotides read TGCAGCGTGAAGGACAGGCCTTCCTACGAGCAGTACTTC.

The chain links TRBV28 to TRBJ1-3, with D possibly being TRBD1 (6 bases). This CDR3 has 14 residues. Between the trimmed V and J ends, which lost 7 bases and 0 bases, there was a span of 10 bases. Germline V gene sequence: CDR1 MDHEN, CDR2 SYDVKM. The CDR3 loop reads CASTWDTSGNTIYF. The CDR3 DNA reads TGTGCCAGCACTTGGGACACCTCTGGAAACACCATATATTTT.

The V call is TRBV12-3 or TRBV12-4, the J call TRBJ1-5; D is perhaps TRBD1 (6 bases). This CDR3 is 16 amino acids long. V dropped 6 bases and J dropped 7 bases, with 22 bases sitting between them. CDR3 nucleotide sequence: TGTGCCAGCAGCCGCTCCGGGACAACCGACGGGCAGCCCCAGCATTTT. Residues: CASSRSGTTDGQPQHF.

This clonotype was counted at least ten times. The rearrangement joins TRBV5-5 to TRBJ2-1; 8 bases are a match to TRBD1. This CDR3 is 16 amino acids long. Germline V gene lookup returns CDR1 SGHKS and CDR2 YYEKEE (reference sequence). V dropped 3 bases and J dropped 7; count of bases not matched to a gene: 12. This chain's CDR3 is CASSSASWTGRNEQFF. The CDR3 nucleotides are TGTGCCAGCAGCTCGGCGTCGTGGACAGGGAGGAATGAGCAGTTCTTC.

This clonotype has only a few counts. The chain carries TRBV7-2 and TRBJ2-1; D uncertain. Germline V CDR1 and CDR2: SGHTA, FQGNSA. CDR3 length equals 13 residues. Between the trimmed V and J ends, which lost 4 bases and 3 bases, there was a span of 7 bases. CDR3 sequence (DNA): TGTGCCAGCAGCTGGAACAGCTACAATGAGCAGTTCTTC. It codes for CASSWNSYNEQFF.